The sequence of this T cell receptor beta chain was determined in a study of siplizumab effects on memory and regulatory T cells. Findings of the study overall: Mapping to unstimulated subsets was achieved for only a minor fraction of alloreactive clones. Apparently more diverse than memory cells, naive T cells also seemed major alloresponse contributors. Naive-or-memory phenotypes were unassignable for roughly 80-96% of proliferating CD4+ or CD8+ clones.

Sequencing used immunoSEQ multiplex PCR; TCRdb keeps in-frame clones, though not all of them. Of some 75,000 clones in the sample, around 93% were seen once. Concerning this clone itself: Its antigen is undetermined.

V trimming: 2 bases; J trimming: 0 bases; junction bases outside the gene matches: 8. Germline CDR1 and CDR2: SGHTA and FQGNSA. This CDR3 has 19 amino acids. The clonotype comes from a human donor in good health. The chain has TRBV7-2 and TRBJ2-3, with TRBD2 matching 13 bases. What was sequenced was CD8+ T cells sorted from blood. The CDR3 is CASSLRVLAGGPSTDTQYF. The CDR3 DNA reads TGTGCCAGCAGCTTACGGGTACTAGCGGGGGGGCCGAGCACAGATACGCAGTATTTT.